This T cell receptor (beta chain) stems from a study of CD8+ T cells in alopecia areata. This CDR3 has 12 residues. Unmatched junction bases numbered 3, after V lost 7 bases and J lost 0 bases. The germline V gene encodes CDR1 GTSNPN and CDR2 SVGIG (reference sequence). With respect to this clone: What it binds is unknown.

Sequencing relied on a cDNA template that was reverse transcribed from extracted RNA. TCRdb keeps only in-frame clones here, not all; method: immunoSEQ multiplex PCR. The sample lists 150,000 to 200,000 clones; approximately 60% were seen once. Study-level points and caveats: An increase in clonality over normal scalp was evident in lesional scalp, especially alopecia totalis/universalis. Sequencing of scalp tissue also captures the resident alphabeta T cells of normal skin. Compared with mice, patients displayed less clear TCR sharing, possibly for HLA-related reasons.

The sequenced sample consisted of CD4+ T cells sorted from blood. The J gene is TRBJ2-7, the V gene TRBV30; 7 bases are shared with TRBD1. This TCR came from a human donor in good health. DNA of the CDR3: TGTGCCTACGGACAGGACTCCTACGAGCAGTACTTC. Its translation: CAYGQDSYEQYF.